Reported below is one T cell receptor (beta chain). The protocol was immunoSEQ multiplex PCR, while the TCRdb copy is restricted to in-frame clones and leaves out a portion. The sample holds tens of thousands of clones, roughly nine tenths seen once. This sample stems from a study of cytomegalovirus exposure and HLA in healthy donors. The V end was cut by 8 bases, the J end by 6 bases, with 16 bases between. Germline V lookup: CDR1 LNHDA, CDR2 SQIVND (reference sequence). The CDR3 extends over 13 amino acids. This sequence was found in a man between 18 and 29 years old in good health and CMV-seronegative. The sequenced sample was PBMCs. V usage is TRBV19 and J usage is TRBJ1-2; weak D call: TRBD1 (6 bases). The CDR3 spells CASFLDRTHGYTF. CDR3 DNA: TGTGCCAGTTTTCTTGACAGGACCCATGGCTACACCTTC.